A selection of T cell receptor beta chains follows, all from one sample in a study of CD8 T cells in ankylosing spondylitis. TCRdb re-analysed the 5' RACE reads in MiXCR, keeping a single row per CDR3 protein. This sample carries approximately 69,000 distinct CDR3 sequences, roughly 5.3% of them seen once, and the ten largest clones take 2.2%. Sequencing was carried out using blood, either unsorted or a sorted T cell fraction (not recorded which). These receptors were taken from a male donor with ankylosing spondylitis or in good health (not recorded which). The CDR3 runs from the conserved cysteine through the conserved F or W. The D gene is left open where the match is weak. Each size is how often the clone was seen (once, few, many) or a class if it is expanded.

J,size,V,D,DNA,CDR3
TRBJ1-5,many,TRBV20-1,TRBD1,TGCAGTGCTAGAGAACGGACAGGGTATAGCAATCAGCCCCAGCATTTT,CSARERTGYSNQPQHF
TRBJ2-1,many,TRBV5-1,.,TGCGCCAGCAGCTTGGGGATGACAGTTTTCAACTCCTACAATGAGCAGTTCTTC,CASSLGMTVFNSYNEQFF
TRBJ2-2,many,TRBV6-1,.,TGTGCCAGCAGTAGAGAGGGGACCGGGGAGCTGTTTTTT,CASSREGTGELFF
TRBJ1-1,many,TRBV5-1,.,TGCGCCAGCAGCCCGGATGGCACAGCAGAAGCTTTCTTT,CASSPDGTAEAFF
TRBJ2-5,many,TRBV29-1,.,TGCAGTGCTGAGGAGTCCTCCCAAGAGACCCAGTACTTC,CSAEESSQETQYF
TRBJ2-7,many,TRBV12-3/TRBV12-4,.,TGTGCCAGCAGTTTATCTGCGGGAAAGGGCTCCTACGAGCAGTACTTC,CASSLSAGKGSYEQYF
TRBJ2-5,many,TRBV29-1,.,TGCAGCGCCCTAGGGTTAGAGACCCAGTACTTC,CSALGLETQYF
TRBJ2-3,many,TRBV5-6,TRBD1,TGTGCCAGCAGCCCCGGACAGGGGGCGGATACGCAGTATTTT,CASSPGQGADTQYF
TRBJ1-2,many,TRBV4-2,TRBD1,TGTGCCAGCAGTCGGGACAGGGAGAACTATGGCTACACCTTC,CASSRDRENYGYTF
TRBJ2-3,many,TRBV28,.,TGTGCCAGCAGAGAGGCTAGCGAAACCACAGATACGCAGTATTTT,CASREASETTDTQYF
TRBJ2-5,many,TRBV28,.,TGTGCCAGCAGTTTAAGGGGCGACGTCCAAGAGACCCAGTACTTC,CASSLRGDVQETQYF
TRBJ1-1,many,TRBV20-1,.,TGCAGTGCACCGCTGAGTTTTGGCTTCGAAGCTTTCTTT,CSAPLSFGFEAFF
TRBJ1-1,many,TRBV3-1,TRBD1,TGTGCCAGCAGCCCACTGCGACAGGGAGGTGAAGCTTTCTTT,CASSPLRQGGEAFF
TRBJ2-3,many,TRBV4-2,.,TGTGCCAGCAGCCAAGAAGCCAGCACAGATACGCAGTATTTT,CASSQEASTDTQYF